This TCR beta chain was captured by sequencing in a study of CD8 T cells in ankylosing spondylitis. The TCR beta libraries were generated through quantitative 5'-RACE incorporating molecular barcodes. TCRdb called the 5' RACE reads again in MiXCR, with one record for every CDR3 protein. This repertoire shows about 180,000 distinct CDR3 sequences, approximately 9.9% found once; its top ten account for roughly 16%. Note on this clonotype: Its antigen is not identified.

CDR3 size: 13 residues. Per germline, CDR1 MNHNS and CDR2 SASEGT. Trimming cost V 6 bases and J 0 bases, with 8 bases left between them. Broader study findings: One TCR beta motif, made up of roughly eight highly homologous variants, appeared characteristic of ankylosing spondylitis blood.

This sequence was found in a female donor with ankylosing spondylitis or in good health (not recorded which). Sequenced input: blood, either unsorted or a sorted T cell fraction (not recorded which). The chain carries TRBV6-1 and TRBJ1-2, with D hard to call. The chain's CDR3 is CASSDGTNYGYTF. The CDR3 DNA follows: TGTGCCAGCAGCGATGGTACTAACTATGGCTACACCTTC.